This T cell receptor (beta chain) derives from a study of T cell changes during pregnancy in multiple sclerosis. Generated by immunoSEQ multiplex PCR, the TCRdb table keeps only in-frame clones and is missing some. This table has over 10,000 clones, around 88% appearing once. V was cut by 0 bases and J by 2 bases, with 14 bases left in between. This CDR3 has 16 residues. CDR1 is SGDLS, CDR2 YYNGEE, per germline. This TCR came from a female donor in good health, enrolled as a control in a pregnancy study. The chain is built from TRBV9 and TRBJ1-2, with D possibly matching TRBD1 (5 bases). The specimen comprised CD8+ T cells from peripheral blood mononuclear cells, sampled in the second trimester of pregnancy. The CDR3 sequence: CASSVEAGGANYGYTF. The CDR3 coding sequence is TGTGCCAGCAGCGTAGAGGCCGGAGGGGCGAACTATGGCTACACCTTC.